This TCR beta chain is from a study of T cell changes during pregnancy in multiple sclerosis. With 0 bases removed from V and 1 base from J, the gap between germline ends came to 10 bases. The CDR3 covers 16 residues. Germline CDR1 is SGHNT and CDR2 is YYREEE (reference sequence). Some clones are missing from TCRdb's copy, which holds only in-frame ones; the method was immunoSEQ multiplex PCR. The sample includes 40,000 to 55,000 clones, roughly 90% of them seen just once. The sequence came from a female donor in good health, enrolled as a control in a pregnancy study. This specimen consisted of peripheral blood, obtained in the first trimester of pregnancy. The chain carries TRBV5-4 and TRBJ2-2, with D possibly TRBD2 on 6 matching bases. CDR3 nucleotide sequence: TGTGCCAGCAGCTTGGATATAGCGGTGAACACCGGGGAGCTGTTTTTT. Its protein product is CASSLDIAVNTGELFF.